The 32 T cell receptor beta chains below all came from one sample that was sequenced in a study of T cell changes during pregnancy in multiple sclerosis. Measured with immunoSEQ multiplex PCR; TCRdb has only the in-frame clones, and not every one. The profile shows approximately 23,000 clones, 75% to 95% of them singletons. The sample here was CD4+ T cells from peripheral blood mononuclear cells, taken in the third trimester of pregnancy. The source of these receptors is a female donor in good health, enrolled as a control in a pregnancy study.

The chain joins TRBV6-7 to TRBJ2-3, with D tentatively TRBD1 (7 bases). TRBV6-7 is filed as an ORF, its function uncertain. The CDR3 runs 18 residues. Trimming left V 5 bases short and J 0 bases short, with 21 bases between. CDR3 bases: TGTGCCAGCAGTCCTCACGCGGGGACAGCCATTAGCACAGATACGCAGTATTTT. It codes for CASSPHAGTAISTDTQYF.

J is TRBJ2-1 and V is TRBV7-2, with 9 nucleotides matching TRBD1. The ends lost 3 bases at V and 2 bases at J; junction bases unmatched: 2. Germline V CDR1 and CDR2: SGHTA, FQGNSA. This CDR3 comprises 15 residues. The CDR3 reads CASSFRDRAYNEQFF. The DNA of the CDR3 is TGTGCCAGCAGCTTCCGGGACAGGGCCTACAATGAGCAGTTCTTC.

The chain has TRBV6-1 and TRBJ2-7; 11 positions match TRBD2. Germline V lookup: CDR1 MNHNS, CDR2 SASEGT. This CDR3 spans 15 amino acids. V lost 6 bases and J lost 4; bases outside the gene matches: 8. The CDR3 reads CASRVLAGAGYEQYF. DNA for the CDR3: TGTGCCAGCAGGGTACTAGCGGGAGCTGGTTACGAGCAGTACTTC.

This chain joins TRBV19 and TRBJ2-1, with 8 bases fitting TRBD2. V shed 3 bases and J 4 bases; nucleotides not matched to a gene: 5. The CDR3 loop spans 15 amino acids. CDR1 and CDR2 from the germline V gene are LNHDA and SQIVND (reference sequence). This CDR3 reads CASSISGGPYNEQFF. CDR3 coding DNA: TGTGCCAGTAGTATCAGCGGGGGACCATACAATGAGCAGTTCTTC.

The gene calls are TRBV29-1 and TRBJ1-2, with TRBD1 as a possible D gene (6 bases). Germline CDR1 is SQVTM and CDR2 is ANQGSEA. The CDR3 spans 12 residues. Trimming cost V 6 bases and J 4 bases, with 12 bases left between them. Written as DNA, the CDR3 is TGCAGCGTAAACAGGGAGATCTATGGCTACACCTTC. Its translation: CSVNREIYGYTF. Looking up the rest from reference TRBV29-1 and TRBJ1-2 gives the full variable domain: SAVISQKPSRDICQRGTSLTIQCQVDSQVTMMFWYRQQPGQSLTLIATANQGSEATYESGFVIDKFPISRPNLTFSTLTVSNMSPEDSSIYLCSVNREIYGYTFGSGTRLTVV.

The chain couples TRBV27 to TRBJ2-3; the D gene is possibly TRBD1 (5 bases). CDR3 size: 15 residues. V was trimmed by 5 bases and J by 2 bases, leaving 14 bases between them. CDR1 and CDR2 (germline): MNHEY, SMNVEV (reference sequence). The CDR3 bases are TGTGCCAGCAGTAGGTTCGGCAGGGACACAGATACGCAGTATTTT. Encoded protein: CASSRFGRDTDTQYF.

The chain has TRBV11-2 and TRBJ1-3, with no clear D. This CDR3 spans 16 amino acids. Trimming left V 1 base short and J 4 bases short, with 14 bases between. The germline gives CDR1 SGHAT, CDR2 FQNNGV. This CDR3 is CASSLVTGPRGNTIYF. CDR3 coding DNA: TGTGCCAGCAGCTTAGTAACGGGTCCCCGGGGAAACACCATATATTTT.

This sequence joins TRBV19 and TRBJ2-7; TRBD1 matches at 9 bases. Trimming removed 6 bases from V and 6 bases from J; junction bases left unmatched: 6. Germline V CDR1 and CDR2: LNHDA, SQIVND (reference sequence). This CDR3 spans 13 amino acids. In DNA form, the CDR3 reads TGTGCCAGTAGCCGGGACAGGGCTGGCGAGCAGTACTTC. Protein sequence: CASSRDRAGEQYF.

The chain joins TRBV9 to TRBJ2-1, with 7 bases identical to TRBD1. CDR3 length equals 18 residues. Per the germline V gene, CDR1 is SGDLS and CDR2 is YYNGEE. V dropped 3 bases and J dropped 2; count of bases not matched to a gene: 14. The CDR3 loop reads CASSERGEGARAYNEQFF. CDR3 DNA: TGTGCCAGCAGCGAGAGGGGAGAGGGGGCTCGCGCCTACAATGAGCAGTTCTTC.

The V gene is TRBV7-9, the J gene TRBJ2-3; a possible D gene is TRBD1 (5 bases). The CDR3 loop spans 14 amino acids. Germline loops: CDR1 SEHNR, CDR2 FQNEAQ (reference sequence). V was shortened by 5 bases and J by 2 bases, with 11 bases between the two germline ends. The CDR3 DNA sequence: TGTGCCAGCAGCCCTGACAGAGACACAGATACGCAGTATTTT. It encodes CASSPDRDTDTQYF.

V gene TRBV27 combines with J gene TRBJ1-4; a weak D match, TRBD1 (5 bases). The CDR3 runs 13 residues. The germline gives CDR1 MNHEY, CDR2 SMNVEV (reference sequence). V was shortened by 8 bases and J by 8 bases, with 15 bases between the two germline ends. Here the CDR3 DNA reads TGTGCCAGCGGACTCGGGGGTTGGGAAAAACTGTTTTTT. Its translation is CASGLGGWEKLFF.

CDR3: CASSETGTSGLYEQYF. CDR3 sequence (DNA): TGCGCCAGCAGTGAGACCGGGACTAGCGGTCTTTACGAGCAGTACTTC. The rearrangement links TRBV10-2 to TRBJ2-7, with 11 nucleotides matching TRBD2. CDR1 is WSHSY and CDR2 is SAAADI in the germline V gene. V lost 2 bases, J lost 4 bases, and 7 bases stayed unmatched. The CDR3 loop spans 16 amino acids.

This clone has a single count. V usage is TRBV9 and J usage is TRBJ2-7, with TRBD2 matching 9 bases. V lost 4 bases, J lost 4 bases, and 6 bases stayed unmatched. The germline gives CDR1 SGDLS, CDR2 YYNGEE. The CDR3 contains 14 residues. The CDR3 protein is CASSPSGASYEQYF. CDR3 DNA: TGTGCCAGCAGCCCTAGCGGGGCCTCATACGAGCAGTACTTC.

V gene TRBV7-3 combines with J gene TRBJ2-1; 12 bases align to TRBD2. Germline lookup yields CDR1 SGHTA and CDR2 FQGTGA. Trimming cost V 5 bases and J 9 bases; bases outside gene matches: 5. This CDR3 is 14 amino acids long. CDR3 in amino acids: CASSLPSGGGEQFF. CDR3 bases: TGTGCCAGCAGCCTCCCTAGCGGGGGGGGTGAGCAGTTCTTC.

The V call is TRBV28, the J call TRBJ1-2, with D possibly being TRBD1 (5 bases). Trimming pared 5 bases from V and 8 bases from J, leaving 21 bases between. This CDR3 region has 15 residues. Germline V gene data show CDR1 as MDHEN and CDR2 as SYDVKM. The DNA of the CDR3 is TGTGCCAGCAGTCCTCGGGACTTGGTTAGCAAGGGCTACACCTTC. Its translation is CASSPRDLVSKGYTF.

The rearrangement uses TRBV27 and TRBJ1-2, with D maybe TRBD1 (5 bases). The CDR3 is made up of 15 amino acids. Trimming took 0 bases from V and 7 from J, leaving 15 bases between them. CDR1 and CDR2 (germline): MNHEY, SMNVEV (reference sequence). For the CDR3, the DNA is TGTGCCAGCAGTTTATCTTGGGGGGATGGGGGTGGCTACACCTTC. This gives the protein CASSLSWGDGGGYTF.

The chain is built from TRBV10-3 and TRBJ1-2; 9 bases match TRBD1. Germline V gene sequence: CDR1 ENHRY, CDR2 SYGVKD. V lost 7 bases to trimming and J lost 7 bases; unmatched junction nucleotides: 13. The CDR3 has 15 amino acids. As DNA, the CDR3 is TGTGCCATCACAGGCCAGGGACAGGGTGTTTTTGGCTACACCTTC. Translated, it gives CAITGQGQGVFGYTF.

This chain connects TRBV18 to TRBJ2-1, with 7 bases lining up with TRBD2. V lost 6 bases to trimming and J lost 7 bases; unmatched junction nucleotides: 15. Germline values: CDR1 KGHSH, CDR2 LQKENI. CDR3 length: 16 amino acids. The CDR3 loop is CASSLEGAGFDNEQFF. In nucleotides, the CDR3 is TGTGCCAGCTCGCTGGAAGGAGCGGGGTTTGATAATGAGCAGTTCTTC.

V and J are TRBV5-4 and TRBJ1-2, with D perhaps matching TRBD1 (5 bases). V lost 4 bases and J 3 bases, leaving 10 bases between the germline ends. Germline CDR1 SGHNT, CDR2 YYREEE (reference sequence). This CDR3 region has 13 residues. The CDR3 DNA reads TGTGCCAGCAGCCTGGGCAGGGACTATGGCTACACCTTC. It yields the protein CASSLGRDYGYTF.

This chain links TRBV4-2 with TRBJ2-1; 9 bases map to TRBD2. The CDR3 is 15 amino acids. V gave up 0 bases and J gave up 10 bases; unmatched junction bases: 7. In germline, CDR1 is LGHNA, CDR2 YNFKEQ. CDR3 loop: CASSQDWRGGWEQFF. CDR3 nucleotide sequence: TGTGCCAGCAGCCAAGATTGGCGGGGGGGTTGGGAGCAGTTCTTC.

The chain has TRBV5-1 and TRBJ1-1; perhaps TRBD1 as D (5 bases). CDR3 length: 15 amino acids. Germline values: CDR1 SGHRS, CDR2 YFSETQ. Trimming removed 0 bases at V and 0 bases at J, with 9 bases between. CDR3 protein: CASSLDAGMNTEAFF. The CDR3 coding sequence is TGCGCCAGCAGCTTGGACGCAGGGATGAACACTGAAGCTTTCTTT.

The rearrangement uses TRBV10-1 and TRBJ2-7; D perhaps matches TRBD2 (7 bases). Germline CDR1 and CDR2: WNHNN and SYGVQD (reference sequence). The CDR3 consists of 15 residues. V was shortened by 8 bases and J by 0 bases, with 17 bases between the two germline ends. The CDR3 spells CASLGGGRSSYEQYF. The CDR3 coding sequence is TGCGCCAGCCTGGGGGGGGGCAGGAGCTCCTACGAGCAGTACTTC.

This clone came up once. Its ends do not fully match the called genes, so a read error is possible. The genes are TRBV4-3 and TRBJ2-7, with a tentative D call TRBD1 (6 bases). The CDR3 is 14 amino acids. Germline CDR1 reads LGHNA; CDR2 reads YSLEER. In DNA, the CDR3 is TGCGCCATCAGCCAGGGGCCGACTCCCAGCGAGCAGTACTTC. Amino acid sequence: CAISQGPTPSEQYF.

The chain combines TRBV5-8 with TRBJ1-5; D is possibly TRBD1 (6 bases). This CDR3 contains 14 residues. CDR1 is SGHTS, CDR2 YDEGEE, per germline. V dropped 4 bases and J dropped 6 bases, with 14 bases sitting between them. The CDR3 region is CASSGTIDTQPQHF. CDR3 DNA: TGTGCCAGCAGCGGGACAATCGACACTCAGCCCCAGCATTTT.

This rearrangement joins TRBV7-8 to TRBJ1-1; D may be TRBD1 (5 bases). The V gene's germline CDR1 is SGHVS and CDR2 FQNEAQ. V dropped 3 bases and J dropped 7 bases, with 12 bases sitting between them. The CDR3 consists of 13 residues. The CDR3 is CASSFSVGGEAFF. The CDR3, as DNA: TGTGCCAGCAGCTTCTCCGTGGGGGGTGAAGCTTTCTTT.

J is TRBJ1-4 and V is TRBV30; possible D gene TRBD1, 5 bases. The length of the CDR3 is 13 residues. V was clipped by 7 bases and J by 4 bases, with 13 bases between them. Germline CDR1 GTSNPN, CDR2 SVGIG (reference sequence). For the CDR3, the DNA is TGTGCCTCCGGGGGGGGAAATAATGAAAAACTGTTTTTT. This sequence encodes CASGGGNNEKLFF.

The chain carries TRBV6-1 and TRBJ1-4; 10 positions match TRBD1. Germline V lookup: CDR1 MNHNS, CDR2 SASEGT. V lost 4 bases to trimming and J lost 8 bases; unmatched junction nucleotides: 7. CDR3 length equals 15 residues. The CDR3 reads CASSGQGAMGEKLFF. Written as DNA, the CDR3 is TGTGCCAGCAGTGGACAGGGGGCCATGGGGGAAAAACTGTTTTTT.

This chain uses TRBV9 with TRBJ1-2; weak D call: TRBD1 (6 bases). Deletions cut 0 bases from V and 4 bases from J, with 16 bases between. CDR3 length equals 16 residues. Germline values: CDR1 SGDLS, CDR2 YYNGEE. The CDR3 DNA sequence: TGTGCCAGCAGCGTAGCTGCACAGGGTAGTATCTATGGCTACACCTTC. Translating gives CASSVAAQGSIYGYTF.

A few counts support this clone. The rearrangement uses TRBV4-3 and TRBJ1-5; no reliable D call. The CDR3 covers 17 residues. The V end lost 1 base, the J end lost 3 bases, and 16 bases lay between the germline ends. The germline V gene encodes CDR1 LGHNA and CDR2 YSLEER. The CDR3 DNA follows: TGCGCCAGCAGCCAAGGAAGTGGGAGCCAGTTCAATCAGCCCCAGCATTTT. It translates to CASSQGSGSQFNQPQHF.

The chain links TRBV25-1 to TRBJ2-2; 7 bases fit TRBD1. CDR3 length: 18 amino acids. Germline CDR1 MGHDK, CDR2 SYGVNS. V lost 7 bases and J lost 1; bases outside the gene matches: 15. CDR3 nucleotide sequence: TGTGCCAGCACCGAGGGGTATTGGTACAGGGGGAACACCGGGGAGCTGTTTTTT. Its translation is CASTEGYWYRGNTGELFF.

The CDR3 DNA follows: TGTGCCAGCAGTGACCAAACAGGGGTGCCCTACAATGAGCAGTTCTTC. This codes for CASSDQTGVPYNEQFF. The J gene is TRBJ2-1, the V gene TRBV6-4, with 7 bases matching TRBD1. With 2 bases clipped from V and 2 bases from J, the junction kept 6 bases outside the gene matches. The CDR3 consists of 16 residues. Per the germline V gene, CDR1 is MRHNA and CDR2 is SNTAGT.

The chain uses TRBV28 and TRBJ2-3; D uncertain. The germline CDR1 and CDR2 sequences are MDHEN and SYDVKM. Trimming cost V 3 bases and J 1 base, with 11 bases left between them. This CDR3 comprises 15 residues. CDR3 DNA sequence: TGTGCCAGCAGTTTTTTTTTCCTCGGCACAGATACGCAGTATTTT. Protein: CASSFFFLGTDTQYF.